This passage covers 23 T cell receptor beta chains from one sample sequenced in a study of T-cell memory formation after mild COVID-19. TCRdb redid the calling of the 5' RACE reads with MiXCR, one entry per CDR3 protein. Here the sample spans around 370,000 distinct CDR3 sequences, roughly 21% being singletons. Sequencing was performed on PBMCs or a T cell subset sorted from them (not recorded which). The receptor set was obtained from an adult woman who had mild COVID-19 (a few samples of this study predate the infection). Cell type and time point are not known.

The chain's CDR3 is CASSQGAGTQLLGYTF. In nucleotides, the CDR3 is TGCGCCAGCAGCCAAGGGGCAGGGACACAGCTCCTGGGCTACACCTTC. J is TRBJ1-2 and V is TRBV4-3; tentatively, D is TRBD1 (6 bases). Between the trimmed V and J ends, which lost 1 base and 8 bases, there was a span of 20 bases. CDR1 is LGHNA and CDR2 is YSLEER in the germline V gene. The CDR3 has 16 amino acids.

This clonotype has a handful of counts. This chain uses TRBV12-3 or TRBV12-4 with TRBJ1-1; no reliable D call. Trimming shortened V by 5 bases and J by 1 base, and 11 bases separated the two germline ends. This CDR3 region has 14 residues. Here the CDR3 DNA reads TGTGCCAGCAGTGCACAGAGGAAGAACACTGAAGCTTTCTTT. Protein: CASSAQRKNTEAFF.

V is TRBV20-1 and J is TRBJ2-3; TRBD2 aligns across 9 bases. This CDR3 comprises 13 residues. Per germline, CDR1 DFQATT and CDR2 SNEGSKA (reference sequence). The J segment lost 6 bases and the V segment lost 7 bases, leaving 8 bases of the junction unmatched. The CDR3 reads CSVGGGASDTQYF. The CDR3 DNA sequence: TGCAGTGTTGGCGGGGGGGCATCCGATACGCAGTATTTT.

This clonotype showed up just a few times. The V call is TRBV29-1, the J call TRBJ2-3; no definite D call. Germline lookup yields CDR1 SQVTM and CDR2 ANQGSEA. Trimming took 3 bases from V and 6 from J, leaving 10 bases between them. This CDR3 spans 12 amino acids. CDR3: CSVEAVGDTQYF. In DNA, the CDR3 is TGCAGCGTTGAGGCGGTTGGGGATACGCAGTATTTT.

The gene calls are TRBV24-1 and TRBJ2-1, with 10 bases lining up with TRBD2. Germline V gives CDR1 KGHDR, CDR2 SFDVKD. The CDR3 consists of 17 residues. V trimming: 2 bases; J trimming: 0 bases; junction bases outside the gene matches: 3. Here the CDR3 DNA reads TGTGCCACCAGTGATTATCCTAGCGGGAGCTCCTACAATGAGCAGTTCTTC. This gives the protein CATSDYPSGSSYNEQFF.

The rearrangement links TRBV5-1 to TRBJ2-5; D gene unclear. Trimming removed 1 base at V and 7 bases at J, with 14 bases between. Germline V lookup: CDR1 SGHRS, CDR2 YFSETQ. The CDR3 length is 14 residues. The DNA of the CDR3 is TGCGCCAGCAGCTTGTTAGACGACGGCACGACCCAGTACTTC. Residues: CASSLLDDGTTQYF. Filled out from reference TRBV5-1 and TRBJ2-5, the complete variable domain reads KAGVTQTPRYLIKTRGQQVTLSCSPISGHRSVSWYQQTPGQGLQFLFEYFSETQRNKGNFPGRFSGRQFSNSRSEMNVSTLELGDSALYLCASSLLDDGTTQYFGPGTRLLVL.

This clonotype was seen a handful of times. The rearrangement joins TRBV6-5 to TRBJ1-2; D remains ambiguous. Per the germline V gene, CDR1 is MNHEY and CDR2 is SVGAGI. There are 14 residues in the CDR3. V was cut by 0 bases and J by 8 bases, with 13 bases left in between. The CDR3 DNA follows: TGTGCCAGCAGTTACTCTGAAAATTCGCGCGGCTACACCTTC. As protein: CASSYSENSRGYTF.

This clonotype was seen a handful of times. The chain couples TRBV20-1 to TRBJ2-7, with a weak D call TRBD1 (5 bases). The length of the CDR3 is 13 residues. The V and J ends lost 0 bases and 7 bases respectively, with 13 bases between them. Germline V gene lookup returns CDR1 DFQATT and CDR2 SNEGSKA (reference sequence). CDR3 loop: CSARDVTAREQYF. CDR3 DNA sequence: TGCAGTGCTAGAGATGTGACAGCAAGAGAGCAGTACTTC.

The J gene is TRBJ2-2, the V gene TRBV7-9; 8 bases are shared with TRBD2. Germline values: CDR1 SEHNR, CDR2 FQNEAQ (reference sequence). The CDR3 spans 15 residues. Trimming cost V 3 bases and J 6 bases; bases outside gene matches: 6. The CDR3 DNA sequence: TGTGCCAGCAGCTTTGCCAGCGGGAGTCCCGGGGAGCTGTTTTTT. It translates to CASSFASGSPGELFF.

This clonotype occurred many times. This rearrangement joins TRBV7-9 to TRBJ2-7; D may be TRBD2 (6 bases). The CDR3 spans 14 residues. Trimming took 1 base from V and 4 from J, leaving 11 bases between them. CDR1 and CDR2 from the germline V gene are SEHNR and FQNEAQ (reference sequence). CDR3 region: CASSLGPSEYEQYF. DNA of the CDR3: TGTGCCAGCAGCTTAGGGCCTAGCGAGTACGAGCAGTACTTC.

This clonotype was detected ten times or more. The chain recombines TRBV20-1 with TRBJ2-7, with TRBD1 matching 7 bases. CDR1 is DFQATT, CDR2 SNEGSKA, per germline (reference sequence). With V trimmed by 2 bases and J by 2 bases, 9 bases remained unmatched. The CDR3 covers 15 residues. The CDR3 coding sequence is TGCAGTGCTAGACAGCCCGCCAGGGGGACCTACGAGCAGTACTTC. Its translation is CSARQPARGTYEQYF.

The rearrangement links TRBV21-1 to TRBJ2-7; TRBD2 was called by the table and not checked on the DNA. TRBV21-1 is recorded as a pseudogene. CDR3 length equals 14 residues. The CDR3 DNA sequence: TGTGCCAGCCCCGGCACGGGCCCCTCCTACGAGCAGTACTTC. This gives the protein CASPGTGPSYEQYF.

This clonotype was found a few times. The chain has TRBV2 and TRBJ1-5; D gene unclear. There are 15 residues in the CDR3. The ends were cut back, 0 bases at V and 6 bases at J, with 12 bases in the middle. Germline CDR1 SNHLY, CDR2 FYNNEI. CDR3 in amino acids: CASSEAQARGQPQHF. CDR3 coding DNA: TGTGCCAGCAGTGAAGCGCAGGCTCGGGGTCAGCCCCAGCATTTT. Together with reference TRBV2 and TRBJ1-5, the CDR3 gives the full variable domain: EPEVTQTPSHQVTQMGQEVILRCVPISNHLYFYWYRQILGQKVEFLVSFYNNEISEKSEIFDDQFSVERPDGSNFTLKIRSTKLEDSAMYFCASSEAQARGQPQHFGDGTRLSIL.

This clonotype came up a few times. The CDR3 spells CASGLLGGPNEQFF. The CDR3, as DNA: TGTGCCAGCGGGCTACTGGGCGGCCCTAATGAGCAGTTCTTC. The chain uses TRBV14 and TRBJ2-1; no firm D call. This CDR3 is 14 amino acids long. V dropped 8 bases and J dropped 7 bases, with 18 bases sitting between them. Per the germline V gene, CDR1 is SGHDN and CDR2 is FVKESK.

The rearrangement uses TRBV6-5 and TRBJ1-2, with D possibly TRBD1 on 5 matching bases. Germline CDR1 and CDR2: MNHEY and SVGAGI. Trimming stripped 4 bases from V and 0 bases from J, with 24 bases between. This CDR3 comprises 19 residues. CDR3 DNA: TGTGCCAGCAGTTCCATCCCCATTATCGACGGGGCTACTAACTATGGCTACACCTTC. It encodes CASSSIPIIDGATNYGYTF.

This clonotype was seen only a few times. Mismatch with germline at one junction end may stem from a read error. The chain employs TRBV3-1 and TRBJ1-1; D gene unclear. This CDR3 comprises 15 residues. The germline V gene encodes CDR1 LGHDT and CDR2 YNNKEL (reference sequence). Here the CDR3 reads CASNRIGHTVERAIF. In DNA form, the CDR3 reads TGTGCCAGCAATCGTATTGGGCATACAGTGGAGAGAGCGATATTT.

The rearrangement uses TRBV29-1 and TRBJ2-5, with unresolved D. The CDR3 runs 14 residues. Germline V gives CDR1 SQVTM, CDR2 ANQGSEA. Trimming cost V 5 bases and J 1 base, with 14 bases left between them. DNA for the CDR3: TGCAGCGTTTTTACTAAGACTCGCCAAGAGACCCAGTACTTC. Its protein product is CSVFTKTRQETQYF.

In this sample, this clonotype turned up a few times. The genes are TRBV29-1 and TRBJ1-2; D gene unclear. The CDR3 is made up of 11 amino acids. The V end lost 7 bases, the J end lost 8 bases, and 14 bases lay between the germline ends. Germline V gives CDR1 SQVTM, CDR2 ANQGSEA. CDR3 DNA: TGCAGCGGTGGCAGCCCTAAGGGCTACACCTTC. Protein product: CSGGSPKGYTF.

V and J are TRBV4-1 and TRBJ1-4, with TRBD1 as a possible D gene (6 bases). This CDR3 region has 13 residues. The V end was cut by 5 bases, the J end by 8 bases, with 12 bases between. CDR1 is MGHRA and CDR2 is YSYEKL in the germline V gene. The CDR3 nucleotides read TGCGCCAGCAGCTACAGGGTTCTGGAAAAACTGTTTTTT. Translation: CASSYRVLEKLFF.

This clonotype occurred a few times. V usage is TRBV3-1 and J usage is TRBJ2-2; D possibly matches TRBD1 or TRBD2 (6 bases each). The V gene's germline CDR1 is LGHDT and CDR2 YNNKEL (reference sequence). Trimming pared 5 bases from V and 5 bases from J, leaving 18 bases between. This CDR3 comprises 16 residues. CDR3 nucleotide sequence: TGTGCCAGCAGCACCTGGGGGGCCTCTGGAACCGGGGAGCTGTTTTTT. As protein: CASSTWGASGTGELFF.

This clonotype occurred a few times. V is TRBV28 and J is TRBJ2-7; 7 bases fit TRBD1. The CDR3 is 17 residues long. With V trimmed by 4 bases and J by 0 bases, 12 bases remained unmatched. CDR1 MDHEN and CDR2 SYDVKM come from the germline V gene. The CDR3 reads CASSSRTGTEFSYEQYF. For the CDR3, the DNA is TGTGCCAGCAGTTCGAGAACCGGGACAGAGTTCTCCTACGAGCAGTACTTC.

The V gene is TRBV4-3, the J gene TRBJ1-3; D gene ambiguous. V dropped 6 bases and J dropped 0 bases, with 6 bases sitting between them. Looked up from germline, CDR1 is LGHNA and CDR2 is YSLEER. This CDR3 comprises 13 residues. The CDR3 region is CASSLHSGNTIYF. As DNA, the CDR3 is TGCGCCAGCAGTCTTCACTCTGGAAACACCATATATTTT.

The chain recombines TRBV7-9 with TRBJ2-4, with 10 positions matching TRBD2. CDR1 and CDR2 from the germline V gene are SEHNR and FQNEAQ (reference sequence). The V segment lost 3 bases and the J segment 5 bases; nucleotides outside the gene matches: 7. This CDR3 has 16 amino acids. The CDR3: CASSFSSGGVENIQYF. Written as DNA, the CDR3 is TGTGCCAGCAGCTTCTCCAGCGGGGGGGTTGAAAACATTCAGTACTTC.